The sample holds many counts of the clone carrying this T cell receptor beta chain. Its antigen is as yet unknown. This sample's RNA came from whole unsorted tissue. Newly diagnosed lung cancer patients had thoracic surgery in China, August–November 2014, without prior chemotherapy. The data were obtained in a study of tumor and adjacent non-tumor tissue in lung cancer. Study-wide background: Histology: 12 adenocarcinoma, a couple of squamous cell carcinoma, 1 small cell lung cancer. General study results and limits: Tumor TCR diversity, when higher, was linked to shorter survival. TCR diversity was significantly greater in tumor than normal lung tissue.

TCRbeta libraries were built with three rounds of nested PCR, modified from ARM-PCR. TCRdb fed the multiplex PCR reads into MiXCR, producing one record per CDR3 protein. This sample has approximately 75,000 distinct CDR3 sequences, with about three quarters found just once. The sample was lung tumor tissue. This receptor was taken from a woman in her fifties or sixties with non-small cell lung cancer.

CDR3 nucleotide sequence: TGTGCCAGCAGCGGACCTTCAGGGGGAAAGGGGTCCTACGAGCAGTACTTC. Translation gives CASSGPSGGKGSYEQYF. This chain links TRBV14 with TRBJ2-7; TRBD1 matches at 7 bases. V trimming: 5 bases; J trimming: 1 base; junction bases outside the gene matches: 14. This CDR3 is 17 amino acids long. Germline V gene data show CDR1 as SGHDN and CDR2 as FVKESK. Full variable domain (rest looked up from reference TRBV14 and TRBJ2-7): EAGVTQFPSHSVIEKGQTVTLRCDPISGHDNLYWYRRVMGKEIKFLLHFVKESKQDESGMPNNRFLAERTGGTYSTLKVQPAELEDSGVYFCASSGPSGGKGSYEQYFGPGTRLTVT.